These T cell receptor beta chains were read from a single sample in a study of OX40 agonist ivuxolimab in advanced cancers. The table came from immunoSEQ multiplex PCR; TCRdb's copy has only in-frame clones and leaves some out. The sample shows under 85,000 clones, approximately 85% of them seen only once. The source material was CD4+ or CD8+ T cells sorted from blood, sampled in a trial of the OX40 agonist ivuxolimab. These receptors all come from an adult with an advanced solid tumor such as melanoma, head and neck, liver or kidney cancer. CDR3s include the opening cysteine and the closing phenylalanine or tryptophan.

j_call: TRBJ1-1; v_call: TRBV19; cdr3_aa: CASSIGEARNTEAFF
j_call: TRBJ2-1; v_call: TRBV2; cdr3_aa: CASSALDFNEQFF
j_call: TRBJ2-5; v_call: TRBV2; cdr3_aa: CALDGGSIRQETQYF
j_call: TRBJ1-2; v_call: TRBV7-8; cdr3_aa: CASRESSRPGGSGYTF
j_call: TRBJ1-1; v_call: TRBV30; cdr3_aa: CAWSRGLNTEAFF
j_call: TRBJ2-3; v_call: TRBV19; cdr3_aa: CASSMSPDTQYF
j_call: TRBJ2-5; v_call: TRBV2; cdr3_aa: CASSAGRAEETQYF
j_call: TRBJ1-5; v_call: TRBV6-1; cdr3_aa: CASSGQGAWAYGQPQHF
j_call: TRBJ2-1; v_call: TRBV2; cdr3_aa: CASSERTGVGNEQFF
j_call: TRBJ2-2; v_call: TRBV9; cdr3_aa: CASTSGVTGELFF
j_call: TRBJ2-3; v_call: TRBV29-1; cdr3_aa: CSVERIQGADTQYF
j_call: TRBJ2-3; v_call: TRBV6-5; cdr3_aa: CASSVGTYSTDTQYF
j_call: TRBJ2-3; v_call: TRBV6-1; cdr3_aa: CALQASSGSDTQYF
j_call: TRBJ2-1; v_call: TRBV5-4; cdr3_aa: CASSLVAGGYNEQFF
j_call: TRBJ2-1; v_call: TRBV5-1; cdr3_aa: CASALTSAFYNEQFF
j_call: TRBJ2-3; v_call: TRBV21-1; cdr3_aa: CASSNLFTGRATDTQYF
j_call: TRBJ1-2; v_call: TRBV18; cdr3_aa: CASSPSDWAGGYTF
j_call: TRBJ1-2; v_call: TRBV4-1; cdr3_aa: CASSQGSWGGRDGYTF
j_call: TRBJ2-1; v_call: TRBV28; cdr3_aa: CASGTGSYNEQFF
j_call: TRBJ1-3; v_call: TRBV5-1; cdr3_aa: CASSYSGTTGPGNTIYF
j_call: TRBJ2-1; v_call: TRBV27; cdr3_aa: CASSGRTSVYNEQFF
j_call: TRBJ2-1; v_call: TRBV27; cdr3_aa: CASSLHLDSSYNEQFF
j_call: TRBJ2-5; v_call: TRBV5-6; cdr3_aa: CASSLARQGAPMTQYF
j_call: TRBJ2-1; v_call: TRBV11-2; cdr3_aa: CASSLGAHGGNEQFF
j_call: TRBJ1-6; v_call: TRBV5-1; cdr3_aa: CASKGQGENSPLHF
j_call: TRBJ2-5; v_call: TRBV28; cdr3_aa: CASSTEGTGALQTQYF
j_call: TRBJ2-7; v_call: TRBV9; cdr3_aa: CASSVAPSGSSYEQYF
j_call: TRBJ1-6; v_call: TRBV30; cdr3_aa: CAWGGRAEYNSPLHF
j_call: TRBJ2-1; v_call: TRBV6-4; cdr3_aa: CASSDGEGKYEQFF
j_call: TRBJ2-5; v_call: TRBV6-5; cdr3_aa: CASGVAQETQYF
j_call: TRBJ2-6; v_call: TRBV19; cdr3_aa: CASSSGGRLADTSGANVLTF
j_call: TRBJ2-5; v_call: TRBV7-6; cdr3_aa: CASSLWGETQYF
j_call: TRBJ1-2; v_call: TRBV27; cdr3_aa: CASSSMGQPPYGYTF
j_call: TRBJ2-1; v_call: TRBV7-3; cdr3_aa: CASSLSSGGEQFF
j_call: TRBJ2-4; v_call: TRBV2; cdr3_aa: CASRGLAGLKNIQYF
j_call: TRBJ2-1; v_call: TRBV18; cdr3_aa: CASSPRRISYNEQFF
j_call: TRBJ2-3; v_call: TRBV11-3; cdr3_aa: CASSLEMGADTQYF
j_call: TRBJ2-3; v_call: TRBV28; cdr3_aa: CASSLGGRTDTQYF
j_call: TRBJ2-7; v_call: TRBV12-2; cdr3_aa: CASRLRLNVGRTDEQYF
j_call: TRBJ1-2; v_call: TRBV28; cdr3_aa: CASSAPGQGDYYGYTF
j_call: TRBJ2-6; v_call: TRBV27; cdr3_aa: CASSPRTGGVLPGANVLTF